This T cell receptor beta chain was documented in a study of blood T cell repertoires in COVID-19. V lost 7 bases, J lost 0 bases, and 3 bases stayed unmatched. The CDR3 totals 15 residues. Looked up from germline, CDR1 is SGHVS and CDR2 is FQNEAQ. Using immunoSEQ multiplex PCR, the repertoire was profiled, and TCRdb retains in-frame clones only, with some absent. The sample has roughly 230,000 clones, about 80% seen once. This clonotype originated in a man aged 45 to 65 who had recovered from COVID-19. The V call is TRBV7-8, the J call TRBJ2-5; 12 bases line up with TRBD2. Sequenced: PBMCs or T cells enriched from blood (not recorded which). CDR3 amino acids: CASNLAGGNQETQYF. In DNA, the CDR3 is TGTGCCAGCAACCTAGCGGGAGGGAACCAAGAGACCCAGTACTTC.